This T cell receptor beta chain was sequenced in a study of ipilimumab plus nivolumab after autologous stem cell transplantation. At the level of the study: Typical patient got four to six ipilimumab doses and seven to nine nivolumab doses (median).

Generated by immunoSEQ multiplex PCR, the TCRdb table keeps only in-frame clones and is missing some. The sample yields about 84,000 clones, 83% seen once. The table lists this clone with a count of one. Checkpoint therapy with ipilimumab 1 mg/kg began 14 to 28 days after transplant. Patients received nivolumab 3 mg/kg at weeks 1, 4, 7, 10, then fortnightly to week 26. The sequences come from PBMCs, collected in a trial of ipilimumab plus nivolumab as post-transplant consolidation. This TCR was recovered from a male donor with diffuse large B-cell lymphoma.

The CDR3 nucleotides are TGCGCCAGCAGCCAAAACCCAGGTTCAGAGACCCAGTACTTC. Its protein is CASSQNPGSETQYF. The chain links TRBV4-1 to TRBJ2-5; D gene ambiguous. Germline V CDR1 and CDR2: MGHRA, YSYEKL. The CDR3 runs to 14 residues. Between the trimmed V and J ends, which lost 2 bases and 4 bases, there was a span of 11 bases.